The 24 T cell receptor beta chains listed next were all sequenced from one sample in a study of blood T cell repertoires in COVID-19. Data came from immunoSEQ multiplex PCR; TCRdb stores just in-frame clones and leaves some out. The table lists about 97,000 clones, roughly 80% of them singletons, with approximately 4.5% in the top ten. The sequenced sample consisted of peripheral blood. The receptors here all came from a man in his sixties with acute or convalescent COVID-19.

The chain recombines TRBV7-2 with TRBJ2-7; 8 bases are a match to TRBD2. The CDR3 length is 14 residues. Germline CDR1 is SGHTA and CDR2 is FQGNSA. Trimming took 5 bases from V and 4 from J; bases not matched to a gene: 7. The CDR3 nucleotides are TGTGCCAGCAGCCCAGATACGGGGGGGTACGAGCAGTACTTC. Translating gives CASSPDTGGYEQYF.

V usage is TRBV29-1 and J usage is TRBJ1-2; D not certain. The V gene's germline CDR1 is SQVTM and CDR2 ANQGSEA. V was clipped by 3 bases and J by 0 bases, with 11 bases between them. The CDR3 has 14 amino acids. The chain's CDR3 is CSVEGGFANYGYTF. CDR3 coding DNA: TGCAGCGTTGAGGGAGGGTTTGCTAACTATGGCTACACCTTC.

V and J are TRBV4-3 and TRBJ2-3, with TRBD2 matching over 11 bases. V was clipped by 1 base and J by 4 bases; unmatched bases: 7. Germline loops: CDR1 LGHNA, CDR2 YSLEER. This CDR3 spans 17 amino acids. CDR3 DNA: TGCGCCAGCAGCCAAGTTTTAGCGGGGGGGTCGGCAGATACGCAGTATTTT. Translation: CASSQVLAGGSADTQYF.

The chain joins TRBV5-1 to TRBJ1-2, with a weak D call TRBD1 (6 bases). Between the trimmed V and J ends, which lost 2 bases and 4 bases, there was a span of 6 bases. Per germline, CDR1 SGHRS and CDR2 YFSETQ. This CDR3 region has 12 residues. This chain's CDR3 is CASSLQGYGYTF. The CDR3 coding sequence is TGCGCCAGCAGCTTACAGGGCTATGGCTACACCTTC.

CDR3 sequence (DNA): TGTGCCAGCAGTTACTCGACTAGCGGGAGATCCTACGAGCAGTACTTC. Amino acid sequence: CASSYSTSGRSYEQYF. The chain is built from TRBV6-2 or TRBV6-3 and TRBJ2-7; TRBD2 agrees at 12 bases. V was clipped by 0 bases and J by 1 base; unmatched bases: 1. From germline, CDR1 is MNHEY and CDR2 SVGEGT. This CDR3 comprises 16 residues.

The chain uses TRBV19 and TRBJ1-6, with D possibly being TRBD1 (6 bases). Germline assignment: CDR1 LNHDA and CDR2 SQIVND (reference sequence). There are 15 residues in the CDR3. Between the trimmed V and J ends, which lost 5 bases and 10 bases, there was a span of 18 bases. In DNA, the CDR3 is TGTGCCAGTAGTCCCCACAGGGAGAGACGATCACCCCTCCACTTT. Translating gives CASSPHRERRSPLHF. The complete variable domain, with remaining parts taken from reference TRBV19 and TRBJ1-6, reads DGGITQSPKYLFRKEGQNVTLSCEQNLNHDAMYWYRQDPGQGLRLIYYSQIVNDFQKGDIAEGYSVSREKKESFPLTVTSAQKNPTAFYLCASSPHRERRSPLHFGNGTRLTVT.

This clone was observed a handful of times. The chain joins TRBV19 to TRBJ2-2; D is perhaps TRBD1 (6 bases). Trimming shortened V by 3 bases and J by 4 bases, and 9 bases separated the two germline ends. CDR1 is LNHDA and CDR2 is SQIVND in the germline V gene (reference sequence). This CDR3 has 14 amino acids. The CDR3: CASSMGRGTGELFF. CDR3 nucleotides: TGTGCCAGTAGTATGGGCAGGGGCACCGGGGAGCTGTTTTTT.

V and J are TRBV6-5 and TRBJ1-1; D may be TRBD1 (5 bases). CDR3 size: 15 residues. CDR1 and CDR2 (germline): MNHEY, SVGAGI. Trimming removed 3 bases at V and 2 bases at J, with 13 bases between. The CDR3 sequence is CASSYKGLKNTEAFF. Written as DNA, the CDR3 is TGTGCCAGCAGTTATAAGGGGCTTAAAAACACTGAAGCTTTCTTT.

The gene calls are TRBV18 and TRBJ1-1, with D perhaps TRBD1 (6 bases). Germline CDR1 and CDR2: KGHSH and LQKENI. The CDR3 spans 13 residues. The V end lost 2 bases, the J end lost 5 bases, and 9 bases lay between the germline ends. The CDR3 DNA reads TGTGCCAGCTCACCAGCAGGGGAAACTGAAGCTTTCTTT. This sequence encodes CASSPAGETEAFF.

The chain couples TRBV5-4 to TRBJ1-1; D gene unclear. V lost 1 base and J 1 base, leaving 11 bases between the germline ends. The CDR3 covers 15 residues. Germline CDR1 SGHNT, CDR2 YYREEE (reference sequence). CDR3 sequence reads: CASSLRGGGNTEAFF. Here the CDR3 DNA reads TGTGCCAGCAGCTTGCGGGGAGGAGGGAACACTGAAGCTTTCTTT.

The chain is built from TRBV6-5 and TRBJ2-1; 7 bases map to TRBD1. CDR1 and CDR2 (germline): MNHEY, SVGAGI. V was clipped by 2 bases and J by 4 bases; unmatched bases: 8. The CDR3 length is 16 residues. This chain's CDR3 is CASSYQALTGYNEQFF. The CDR3, as DNA: TGTGCCAGCAGTTACCAAGCCTTGACAGGGTACAATGAGCAGTTCTTC.

The chain is built from TRBV24-1 and TRBJ2-7, with no clear D. Germline CDR1 is KGHDR and CDR2 is SFDVKD. The CDR3 totals 13 residues. V was clipped by 4 bases and J by 0 bases, with 6 bases between them. The CDR3 DNA is TGTGCCACCAGTGACCTTAACTCCTACGAGCAGTACTTC. Protein: CATSDLNSYEQYF.

V usage is TRBV6-2 or TRBV6-3 and J usage is TRBJ2-3, with 11 positions matching TRBD2. V lost 4 bases and J lost 3; bases outside the gene matches: 12. The CDR3 runs to 18 residues. Germline values: CDR1 MNHEY, CDR2 SVGEGT. The CDR3 is CASSSSWGTSGSTDTQYF. CDR3 DNA: TGTGCCAGCAGTTCAAGTTGGGGTACTAGCGGGAGTACAGATACGCAGTATTTT.

The chain links TRBV24-1 to TRBJ2-3, with D uncertain. V was trimmed by 9 bases and J by 6 bases, leaving 12 bases between them. Looked up from germline, CDR1 is KGHDR and CDR2 is SFDVKD. The length of the CDR3 is 12 residues. The CDR3 region is CATETPPDTQYF. DNA for the CDR3: TGTGCCACCGAGACACCTCCGGATACGCAGTATTTT.

About this clone: A read error may produce the germline difference seen at one junction end. This chain joins TRBV7-2 and TRBJ1-6, with TRBD1 identical over 7 bases. The CDR3 runs 14 residues. The V gene's germline CDR1 is SGHTA and CDR2 FQGNSA. CDR3 sequence (DNA): TGTGCCAGCACCTTAACAGGGGTTAATTCACCCCTCCACTTT. Amino acid sequence: CASTLTGVNSPLHF.

The chain is built from TRBV2 and TRBJ2-2, with TRBD1 matching over 9 bases. The CDR3 runs to 15 residues. With 10 bases clipped from V and 1 base from J, the junction kept 7 bases outside the gene matches. Per the germline V gene, CDR1 is SNHLY and CDR2 is FYNNEI. CDR3 sequence reads: CATRKTGGNTGELFF. The CDR3 nucleotides read TGTGCCACACGAAAGACAGGGGGGAACACCGGGGAGCTGTTTTTT.

CDR3 bases: TGTGCCAGCAGCTTGACGACTAGCGGGACCTCCTACAATGAGCAGTTCTTC. It yields the protein CASSLTTSGTSYNEQFF. This chain uses TRBV7-2 with TRBJ2-1, with TRBD2 matching over 11 bases. The junction had 4 bases not matched to a gene; V was cut back by 3 bases and J by 0 bases. The length of the CDR3 is 17 residues. Germline V gives CDR1 SGHTA, CDR2 FQGNSA.

The rearrangement links TRBV7-2 to TRBJ2-2, with D possibly TRBD1 on 6 matching bases. CDR1 and CDR2 (germline): SGHTA, FQGNSA. V shed 0 bases and J shed 3 bases, with 11 bases lying between them. CDR3 length equals 16 residues. The CDR3 DNA is TGTGCCAGCAGCTTAGCAGGGGCAGGGGACACCGGGGAGCTGTTTTTT. Translated: CASSLAGAGDTGELFF.

The V call is TRBV13, the J call TRBJ2-5; 11 positions match TRBD2. V shed 5 bases and J 1 base; nucleotides not matched to a gene: 6. This CDR3 spans 16 amino acids. Germline CDR1 PRHDT, CDR2 FYEKMQ (reference sequence). The CDR3, as DNA: TGTGCCAGCAGCCCACCTGGGACTAGCGGCCAAGAGACCCAGTACTTC. It translates to CASSPPGTSGQETQYF.

V gene TRBV4-1 combines with J gene TRBJ2-1, with D possibly being TRBD2 (6 bases). The CDR3 consists of 16 residues. V lost 0 bases and J 5 bases, leaving 14 bases between the germline ends. Germline V lookup: CDR1 MGHRA, CDR2 YSYEKL. The CDR3 coding sequence is TGCGCCAGCAGCCAAGATCCGGAGCGGGCCAACAATGAGCAGTTCTTC. This sequence encodes CASSQDPERANNEQFF.

The chain carries TRBV15 and TRBJ1-2, with no clear D. Germline CDR1 is LNHNV and CDR2 is YYDKDF (reference sequence). V dropped 0 bases and J dropped 8 bases, with 13 bases sitting between them. The CDR3 contains 14 residues. The CDR3 bases are TGTGCCACCAGCAGAGAGGCGGGGAGTTCAGGCTACACCTTC. It encodes CATSREAGSSGYTF.

Comments on this clone: Other DNA sequences within the sample encode an identical CDR3. The J gene is TRBJ2-7, the V gene TRBV18; 9 nucleotides line up with TRBD1. The V gene's germline CDR1 is KGHSH and CDR2 LQKENI. The ends lost 3 bases at V and 4 bases at J; junction bases unmatched: 4. The CDR3 loop spans 14 amino acids. The CDR3 coding sequence is TGTGCCAGCTCACCGGGACAGGGTGTTTACGAGCAGTACTTC. Translating gives CASSPGQGVYEQYF.

The chain joins TRBV4-1 to TRBJ2-7, with D possibly matching TRBD2 (5 bases). This CDR3 region has 12 residues. V was pared by 1 base and J by 7 bases, with 8 bases between. CDR1 and CDR2 (germline): MGHRA, YSYEKL. This chain's CDR3 is CASSQGRGEQYF. The CDR3 DNA is TGCGCCAGCAGCCAAGGCAGAGGGGAGCAGTACTTC.

The V and J genes are TRBV30 and TRBJ1-3, with D hard to call. The CDR3 loop spans 11 amino acids. Germline-derived CDR1 and CDR2 are GTSNPN and SVGIG (reference sequence). Trimming took off 1 base at V and 4 bases at J, with 2 bases between the two ends. The CDR3 loop is CAWSAGNTIYF. DNA of the CDR3: TGTGCCTGGAGTGCAGGAAACACCATATATTTT.